This T cell receptor beta chain originates from a study of blood T cell repertoires in COVID-19. Study in general: The cDNA or gDNA used as material had been derived from T cells, B-cell-depleted T cells, or PBMCs.

Germline CDR1 and CDR2: SGHAT and FQDESV (reference sequence). There are 14 residues in the CDR3. Assay used: immunoSEQ multiplex PCR; TCRdb lists only in-frame clones, some missing. The sample contains approximately 300,000 clones, about 80% of which appear only once. A note on this clone: One end of the junction varies from germline; a read error may be responsible.

The source is a person aged 65-85 years with COVID-19, enrolled during active disease. The sample comprised peripheral blood. The J gene is TRBJ1-1, the V gene TRBV11-1; D remains ambiguous. The CDR3 DNA reads as TGTACCAGCAGCTTAGGAGGCATAAGTACTGAAGCTTTCTTT. As protein: CTSSLGGISTEAFF. Full variable domain (outside the CDR3, taken from reference TRBV11-1 and TRBJ1-1): EAEVAQSPRYKITEKSQAVAFWCDPISGHATLYWYRQILGQGPELLVQFQDESVVDDSQLPKDRFSAERLKGVDSTLKIQPAELGDSAMYLCTSSLGGISTEAFFGQGTRLTVV.